The 2 T cell receptor beta chains reported below all come from one sample, sequenced in a study of shared clonotypes between healthy human individuals. Produced via immunoSEQ multiplex PCR; TCRdb's table is partial and in-frame only. The repertoire holds roughly 450,000 clones, with less than 85% as singletons. The sample was PBMCs. The receptors originated from a woman in her forties in good health. Some clones in this sample may be carry-over from other donors' samples.

This clone was observed once. Distinct nucleotide sequences in the sample also encode this CDR3. This chain links TRBV10-1 with TRBJ2-7; TRBD2 aligns across 9 bases. CDR1 WNHNN and CDR2 SYGVQD come from the germline V gene (reference sequence). The CDR3 loop spans 15 amino acids. Losses at the gene ends were 2 bases for V and 2 bases for J; bases not matched to a gene: 4. The chain's CDR3 is CASSEGLAGAYEQYF. The CDR3 DNA reads TGCGCCAGCAGTGAGGGGTTAGCGGGAGCCTACGAGCAGTACTTC.

The genes are TRBV5-1 and TRBJ1-4; D is undetermined. With 1 base removed from V and 5 bases from J, the gap between germline ends came to 6 bases. This CDR3 contains 13 residues. Germline CDR1 SGHRS, CDR2 YFSETQ. Written as DNA, the CDR3 is TGCGCCAGCAGCTTGCGGCAGAATGAAAAACTGTTTTTT. This gives the protein CASSLRQNEKLFF.